The clone carrying this T cell receptor (beta chain) turned up a few times. This specimen comes from a study of T cells in Graves' hyperthyroidism and ophthalmopathy. These patients, aged 18 to 65, had recently diagnosed hyperthyroidism lasting under 2 months. Lactation, pregnancy, other autoimmune disease or uncontrolled infection excluded patients. Amplified TCR beta CDR3 regions derived from RNA transcripts. First-round RT-PCR of the TCR CDR3 relied on the HTBI primer set. TCRdb re-derived calls from the multiplex PCR reads in MiXCR, one entry per CDR3 protein. Of fewer than 700,000 distinct CDR3 sequences listed, roughly 15% were seen once; the top ten hold approximately 3.9%. This CDR3 has 14 residues. The V gene's germline CDR1 is LGHNA and CDR2 YNFKEQ. Trimming removed 0 bases from V and 8 bases from J; junction bases left unmatched: 2.

The TCR sequence derives from a woman aged 30 to 39 with Graves' hyperthyroidism. The rearrangement links TRBV4-2 to TRBJ2-1; 9 bases match TRBD2. Sequenced: blood. CDR3 coding DNA: TGTGCCAGCAGCCAAGAGGGACTAGCACATGAGCAGTTCTTC. This sequence encodes CASSQEGLAHEQFF.